The 26 T cell receptor beta chains given below trace back to one sample, sequenced in a study of T cells in Graves' hyperthyroidism and ophthalmopathy. Using RNA transcripts as the source, TCR beta CDR3 regions were amplified. TCR CDR3 regions were first amplified by RT-PCR with HTBI primers. MiXCR, run by TCRdb on the multiplex PCR reads, gives a single entry per CDR3 protein. The data contain a few hundred thousand distinct CDR3 sequences, around 25% of them singletons. What was sequenced was blood. Receptors originate from a man over 45 with Graves' hyperthyroidism.

This clonotype came up many times. The chain uses TRBV6-5 and TRBJ2-1, with 14 bases aligning to TRBD2. This CDR3 spans 18 amino acids. With 2 bases clipped from V and 7 bases from J, the junction kept 10 bases outside the gene matches. Germline CDR1 and CDR2: MNHEY and SVGAGI. This CDR3 reads CASSYGTSGSTRRNEQFF. The CDR3 DNA reads TGTGCCAGCAGTTACGGGACTAGCGGGAGTACTCGTCGGAATGAGCAGTTCTTC.

This clonotype was observed a few times. The chain recombines TRBV12-3 or TRBV12-4 with TRBJ2-3, with TRBD1 matching 8 bases. CDR3 length: 13 amino acids. V shed 6 bases and J 6 bases; nucleotides not matched to a gene: 5. CDR3 nucleotide sequence: TGTGCCAGCAGCGACAGGGGTGGGGATACGCAGTATTTT. Its translation: CASSDRGGDTQYF.

This clonotype showed up many times. V usage is TRBV12-5 and J usage is TRBJ1-1, with D maybe TRBD1 (6 bases). Trimming stripped 7 bases from V and 1 base from J, with 7 bases between. This CDR3 is built from 12 residues. CDR1 and CDR2 (germline): LGHNT, FRNRAP. For the CDR3, the DNA is TGTGCTAGTGCCAGGGGGAACACTGAAGCTTTCTTT. The encoded protein is CASARGNTEAFF. The variable domain in full, completed from reference TRBV12-5 and TRBJ1-1, reads DARVTQTPRHKVTEMGQEVTMRCQPILGHNTVFWYRQTMMQGLELLAYFRNRAPLDDSGMPKDRFSAEMPDATLATLKIQPSEPRDSAVYFCASARGNTEAFFGQGTRLTVV.

This clonotype was counted a few times. This chain uses TRBV7-9 with TRBJ2-5; 10 nucleotides line up with TRBD1. The junction had 6 bases not matched to a gene; V was cut back by 3 bases and J by 5 bases. The CDR3 is 15 amino acids. CDR1 is SEHNR and CDR2 is FQNEAQ in the germline V gene (reference sequence). As DNA, the CDR3 is TGTGCCAGCAGCTTCGACAGGGGGCGCGGCGAGACCCAGTACTTC. This sequence encodes CASSFDRGRGETQYF.

The CDR3 nucleotides read TGTGCCTGGAGAAGAAGGGCCGAAAATGAGCAGTTCTTC. Translating it yields CAWRRRAENEQFF. This chain connects TRBV30 to TRBJ2-1, with D unresolved. The V and J ends lost 3 bases and 7 bases respectively, with 13 bases between them. Germline CDR1 is GTSNPN and CDR2 is SVGIG (reference sequence). CDR3 length: 13 amino acids.

In DNA form, the CDR3 reads TGTGCCAGCAGTTCACAGGGCGGTGGGGTCAATGAGCAGTTCTTC. Protein product: CASSSQGGGVNEQFF. This chain connects TRBV7-6 to TRBJ2-1; D might be TRBD1 (6 bases). V lost 6 bases and J 6 bases, leaving 18 bases between the germline ends. The germline CDR1 and CDR2 sequences are SGHVS and FNYEAQ. There are 15 residues in the CDR3.

The rearrangement links TRBV4-1 to TRBJ2-4; 10 positions match TRBD2. The V gene's germline CDR1 is MGHRA and CDR2 YSYEKL. The V segment lost 6 bases and the J segment 0 bases; nucleotides outside the gene matches: 5. CDR3 length: 16 residues. The CDR3 here is CASRSGLAEAKNIQYF. CDR3 in DNA: TGCGCCAGCAGAAGCGGACTAGCGGAAGCCAAAAACATTCAGTACTTC.

The chain joins TRBV20-1 to TRBJ2-7, with 12 bases fitting TRBD2. CDR1 is DFQATT, CDR2 SNEGSKA, per germline (reference sequence). With 2 bases clipped from V and 4 bases from J, the junction kept 9 bases outside the gene matches. The CDR3 has 16 residues. CDR3 loop: CSARMGLTSGSYEQYF. DNA of the CDR3: TGCAGTGCTAGAATGGGCCTGACTAGCGGGAGTTACGAGCAGTACTTC.

The V and J genes are TRBV11-3 and TRBJ1-2; perhaps TRBD1 as D (6 bases). The CDR3 spans 16 residues. Per the germline V gene, CDR1 is SGHNT and CDR2 is YENEEA. Trimming took off 3 bases at V and 6 bases at J, with 20 bases between the two ends. CDR3 amino acids: CASSFGQGFPVDGYTF. CDR3 coding DNA: TGTGCCAGCAGCTTTGGTCAGGGGTTCCCCGTCGATGGCTACACCTTC. Together with reference TRBV11-3 and TRBJ1-2, the CDR3 gives the full variable domain: EAGVVQSPRYKIIEKKQPVAFWCNPISGHNTLYWYLQNLGQGPELLIRYENEEAVDDSQLPKDRFSAERLKGVDSTLKIQPAELGDSAVYLCASSFGQGFPVDGYTFGSGTRLTVV.

In nucleotides, the CDR3 is TGTGCCAGGAGCACAGGGTTTTATGGCTACACCTTC. Amino acid sequence: CARSTGFYGYTF. The chain combines TRBV19 with TRBJ1-2, with a possible D match to TRBD1 (6 bases). Germline V gene sequence: CDR1 LNHDA, CDR2 SQIVND (reference sequence). CDR3 size: 12 residues. The ends were cut back, 9 bases at V and 5 bases at J, with 13 bases in the middle.

Of note for this clonotype: A read error may produce the germline difference seen at one junction end. This chain uses TRBV11-3 with TRBJ2-1, with D unresolved. Germline lookup yields CDR1 SGHNT and CDR2 YENEEA. CDR3 size: 17 residues. CDR3 sequence (DNA): TGTGCCAGCAGCAGAGTCCTACAAAAAAGGGCCTACAATAAGCAGTTCTTC. Its protein product is CASSRVLQKRAYNKQFF.

The J gene is TRBJ2-1, the V gene TRBV12-3 or TRBV12-4; D remains unclear. CDR3 length: 15 residues. V lost 5 bases to trimming and J lost 5 bases, with 16 bases between them. The CDR3 DNA sequence: TGTGCCAGCAGTACAGTTTTCTGGGAAGACAATGAGCAGTTCTTC. This gives the protein CASSTVFWEDNEQFF.

The rearrangement joins TRBV27 to TRBJ2-1; no firm D call. Germline V gene data show CDR1 as MNHEY and CDR2 as SMNVEV (reference sequence). V was clipped by 0 bases and J by 12 bases, with 12 bases between them. The CDR3 is made up of 13 amino acids. CDR3 amino acids: CASSLSSRRTQFF. The CDR3 nucleotides read TGTGCCAGCAGTTTATCGAGCCGACGGACGCAGTTCTTC.

The chain uses TRBV29-1 and TRBJ2-1; 12 nucleotides align to TRBD2. Per the germline V gene, CDR1 is SQVTM and CDR2 is ANQGSEA. CDR3 length equals 14 residues. The junction had 5 bases not matched to a gene; V was cut back by 3 bases and J by 8 bases. The CDR3 bases are TGCAGCGTTGACAGACTAGCGGGAGAGTATGAGCAGTTCTTC. This translates into CSVDRLAGEYEQFF.

This clonotype turned up a few times. The genes are TRBV6-1 and TRBJ2-2; D is perhaps TRBD2 (6 bases). The V end lost 7 bases, the J end lost 3 bases, and 15 bases lay between the germline ends. Germline V gives CDR1 MNHNS, CDR2 SASEGT. The CDR3 extends over 15 amino acids. For the CDR3, the DNA is TGTGCCAGCAAGGAGGCGGGACCGGACACCGGGGAGCTGTTTTTT. Translating it yields CASKEAGPDTGELFF.

This clonotype has a handful of counts. This rearrangement joins TRBV5-5 to TRBJ1-1; D might be TRBD1 (5 bases). The V gene's germline CDR1 is SGHKS and CDR2 YYEKEE (reference sequence). Trimming took 1 base from V and 8 from J, leaving 12 bases between them. CDR3 length: 13 residues. The CDR3: CASSLWGQGEAFF. The CDR3 DNA reads TGTGCCAGCAGCTTGTGGGGCCAGGGAGAAGCTTTCTTT.

This clonotype was detected many times. The CDR3 DNA reads TGTGCCAGCAGCTTAGCCAGGGGACCACAAGAGACCCAGTACTTC. Amino acid sequence: CASSLARGPQETQYF. The chain employs TRBV7-2 and TRBJ2-5, with a tentative D call TRBD1 (6 bases). The CDR3 consists of 15 residues. Germline V CDR1 and CDR2: SGHTA, FQGNSA. Trimming removed 0 bases from V and 2 bases from J, with 10 bases in between. Looking up the rest from reference TRBV7-2 and TRBJ2-5 gives the full variable domain: GAGVSQSPSNKVTEKGKDVELRCDPISGHTALYWYRQSLGQGLEFLIYFQGNSAPDKSGLPSDRFSAERTGGSVSTLTIQRTQQEDSAVYLCASSLARGPQETQYFGPGTRLLVL.

The DNA for the CDR3 is TGTGCCAGCAGTTACGGACTAGCGAACCCCCAAGAGACCCAGTACTTC. This translates into CASSYGLANPQETQYF. The chain joins TRBV6-5 to TRBJ2-5, with TRBD2 matching 9 bases. The J segment lost 1 base and the V segment lost 2 bases, leaving 5 bases of the junction unmatched. Germline lookup yields CDR1 MNHEY and CDR2 SVGAGI. The CDR3 totals 16 residues.

This clonotype occurred many times. The chain has TRBV28 and TRBJ2-3; D not resolved. The V and J ends lost 3 bases and 0 bases respectively, with 7 bases between them. Per the germline V gene, CDR1 is MDHEN and CDR2 is SYDVKM. This CDR3 is built from 14 residues. CDR3 sequence: CASSLTVSTDTQYF. The CDR3 nucleotides are TGTGCCAGCAGTTTGACGGTCAGCACAGATACGCAGTATTTT. Filled out from reference TRBV28 and TRBJ2-3, the complete variable domain reads DVKVTQSSRYLVKRTGEKVFLECVQDMDHENMFWYRQDPGLGLRLIYFSYDVKMKEKGDIPEGYSVSREKKERFSLILESASTNQTSMYLCASSLTVSTDTQYFGPGTRLTVL.

The genes are TRBV20-1 and TRBJ2-3, with 12 bases fitting TRBD2. Unmatched junction bases numbered 5, after V lost 6 bases and J lost 4 bases. Germline V gene sequence: CDR1 DFQATT, CDR2 SNEGSKA (reference sequence). CDR3 length: 14 residues. CDR3 DNA sequence: TGCAGTGCCTCTAGCGGGAGGGCACCAGATACGCAGTATTTT. It is translated as CSASSGRAPDTQYF.

The chain is built from TRBV28 and TRBJ1-2; 7 bases agree with TRBD1. Germline-derived CDR1 and CDR2 are MDHEN and SYDVKM. This CDR3 is built from 14 residues. The ends lost 2 bases at V and 6 bases at J; junction bases unmatched: 6. CDR3 DNA sequence: TGTGCCAGCAGTTTAGCGGACAGGATTAATGGCTACACCTTC. Amino acids: CASSLADRINGYTF.

This clonotype was seen more than once but under ten times. This chain uses TRBV20-1 with TRBJ2-7; 12 bases line up with TRBD2. CDR1 and CDR2 from the germline V gene are DFQATT and SNEGSKA (reference sequence). CDR3 length: 15 amino acids. Trimming cost V 5 bases and J 1 base; bases outside gene matches: 6. The CDR3 spells CSALGLAGTSYEQYF. CDR3 in DNA: TGCAGTGCTCTCGGACTAGCGGGAACTTCCTACGAGCAGTACTTC.

This clonotype was recorded a few times. This chain links TRBV29-1 with TRBJ1-1; 11 bases align to TRBD1. CDR3 size: 14 residues. Germline loops: CDR1 SQVTM, CDR2 ANQGSEA. With V trimmed by 6 bases and J by 5 bases, 8 bases remained unmatched. The CDR3 region is CSVRRGQGATEAFF. The CDR3 region has the DNA TGCAGCGTCCGAAGAGGACAGGGGGCGACTGAAGCTTTCTTT.

This clonotype was seen many times. The rearrangement links TRBV11-3 to TRBJ2-5, with D perhaps matching TRBD1 (6 bases). This CDR3 has 16 residues. Germline CDR1 reads SGHNT; CDR2 reads YENEEA. V shed 5 bases and J shed 1 base, with 17 bases lying between them. CDR3 amino acids: CASSPRTAHIQETQYF. CDR3 bases: TGTGCCAGCAGCCCTAGGACAGCCCATATCCAAGAGACCCAGTACTTC.

This clonotype came up a few times. The CDR3 DNA sequence: TGCGCCAGCAGCTCCCCCGGGACAGCAGGGAACACCTTC. Encoded protein: CASSSPGTAGNTF. The genes are TRBV5-1 and TRBJ1-2, with 7 bases identical to TRBD1. Unmatched junction bases numbered 11, after V lost 3 bases and J lost 12 bases. The CDR3 is made up of 13 amino acids. Germline CDR1 is SGHRS and CDR2 is YFSETQ.

This clonotype was seen at least ten times. The chain joins TRBV19 to TRBJ2-5, with D uncertain. Germline V gives CDR1 LNHDA, CDR2 SQIVND (reference sequence). The V and J ends lost 8 bases and 1 base respectively, with 11 bases between them. The CDR3 has 13 amino acids. The CDR3 reads CASSYTIQETQYF. CDR3 in DNA: TGTGCCAGTTCCTATACAATCCAAGAGACCCAGTACTTC.